This T cell receptor beta chain comes out of a study of control samples from healthy donors and cancer patients. Sequencing was performed with immunoSEQ multiplex PCR; in TCRdb, only in-frame clones are kept and a portion is missing. The data show 120,000 or so clones, with about 90% seen just once and around 3% held by the top ten. Germline CDR1 and CDR2: MDHEN and SYDVKM. This CDR3 spans 16 amino acids. With 2 bases removed from V and 3 bases from J, the gap between germline ends came to 16 bases. This chain connects TRBV28 to TRBJ1-2; D remains ambiguous. The origin of this receptor is a man aged 55-75 years in good health. Sequencing was carried out using blood. For the CDR3, the DNA is TGTGCCAGCAGTTTAAACGTCGGAGCCGGGGACTATGGCTACACCTTC. Translating it yields CASSLNVGAGDYGYTF.